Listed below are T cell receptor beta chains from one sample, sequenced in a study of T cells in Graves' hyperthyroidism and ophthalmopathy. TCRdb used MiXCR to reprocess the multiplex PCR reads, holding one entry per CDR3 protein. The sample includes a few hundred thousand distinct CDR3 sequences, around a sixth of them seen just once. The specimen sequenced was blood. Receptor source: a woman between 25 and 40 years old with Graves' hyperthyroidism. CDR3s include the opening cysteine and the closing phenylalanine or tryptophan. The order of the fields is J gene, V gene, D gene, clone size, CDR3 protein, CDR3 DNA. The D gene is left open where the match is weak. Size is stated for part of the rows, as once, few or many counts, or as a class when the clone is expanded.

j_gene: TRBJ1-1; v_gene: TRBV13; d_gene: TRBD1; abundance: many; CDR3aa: CASSSRGLLNTEAFF; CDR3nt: TGTGCCAGCAGCTCCAGGGGGCTACTGAACACTGAAGCTTTCTTT
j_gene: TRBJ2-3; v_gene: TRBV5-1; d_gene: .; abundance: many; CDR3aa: CASSLTSEGADTQYF; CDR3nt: TGCGCCAGCAGCTTGACTAGCGAGGGGGCAGATACGCAGTATTTT
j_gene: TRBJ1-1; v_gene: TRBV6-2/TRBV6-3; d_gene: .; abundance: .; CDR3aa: CASSYFGNTEAFF; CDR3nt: TGTGCCAGCAGTTACTTCGGGAACACTGAAGCTTTCTTT
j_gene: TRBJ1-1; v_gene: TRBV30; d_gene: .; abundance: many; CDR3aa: CAWISSNTEAFF; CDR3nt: TGTGCCTGGATATCTTCAAACACTGAAGCTTTCTTT
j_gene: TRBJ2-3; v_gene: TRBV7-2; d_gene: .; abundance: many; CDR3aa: CASSLAHWETDTQYF; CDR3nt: TGTGCCAGCAGCTTAGCGCATTGGGAGACAGATACGCAGTATTTT
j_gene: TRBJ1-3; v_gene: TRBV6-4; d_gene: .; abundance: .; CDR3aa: CASSDSRRGISGNTIYF; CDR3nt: TGTGCCAGCAGTGACTCGAGGAGGGGGATCTCTGGAAACACCATATATTTT
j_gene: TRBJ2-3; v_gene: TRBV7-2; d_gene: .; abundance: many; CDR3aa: CASSRGNRGDTQYF; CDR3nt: TGTGCCAGCAGCCGGGGTAACCGGGGAGATACGCAGTATTTT
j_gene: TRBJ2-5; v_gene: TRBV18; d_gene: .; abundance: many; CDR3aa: CASSPPPGHLQETQYF; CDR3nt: TGTGCCAGCTCACCACCTCCCGGACATCTCCAAGAGACCCAGTACTTC
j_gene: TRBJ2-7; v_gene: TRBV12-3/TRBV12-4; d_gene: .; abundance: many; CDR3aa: CASSSGALVTYEQYF; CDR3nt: TGTGCCAGCAGTTCAGGAGCATTAGTAACCTACGAGCAGTACTTC
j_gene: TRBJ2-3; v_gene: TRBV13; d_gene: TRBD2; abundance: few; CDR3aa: CASSLSSGGYTQYF; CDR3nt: TGTGCCAGCAGCTTAAGTAGCGGGGGCTATACGCAGTATTTT
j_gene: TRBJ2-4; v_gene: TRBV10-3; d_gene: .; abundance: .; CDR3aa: CAISEGGLAKNIQYF; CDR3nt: TGTGCCATCAGTGAGGGGGGACTAGCCAAAAACATTCAGTACTTC
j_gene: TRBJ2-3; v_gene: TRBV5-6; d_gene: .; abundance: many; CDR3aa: CASSLVGSNTQYF; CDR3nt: TGTGCCAGCAGCTTGGTCGGGAGCAATACGCAGTATTTT
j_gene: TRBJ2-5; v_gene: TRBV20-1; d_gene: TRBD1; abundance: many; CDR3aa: CSAPPGTGQETQYF; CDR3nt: TGCAGTGCTCCTCCCGGGACAGGGCAGGAGACCCAGTACTTC
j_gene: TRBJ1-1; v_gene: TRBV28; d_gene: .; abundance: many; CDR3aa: CASSFRGVRGGIFF; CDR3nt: TGTGCCAGCAGTTTTAGGGGGGTTCGAGGGGGGATATTCTTT
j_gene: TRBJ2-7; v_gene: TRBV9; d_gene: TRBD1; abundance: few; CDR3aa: CASSVGGQGNEQYF; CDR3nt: TGTGCCAGCAGCGTAGGGGGACAGGGGAACGAGCAGTACTTC